A single sample is the source of the 2 T cell receptor beta chains below, sequenced in a study of blood T cell repertoires in COVID-19. Here immunoSEQ multiplex PCR was the method, and the copy in TCRdb shows in-frame clones only, minus some. There are 200,000 to 300,000 clones in the sample; 65% to 90% occur only once, and roughly 1.8% lies in the top ten. Specimen: peripheral blood. The receptors originated from a man aged 25 to 45 with active or convalescent COVID-19.

J is TRBJ1-1 and V is TRBV7-8; D is ambiguous. Germline lookup yields CDR1 SGHVS and CDR2 FQNEAQ. The CDR3 is made up of 12 amino acids. V gave up 5 bases and J gave up 8 bases, with 12 bases separating them. The CDR3 region is CASSTPLGEAFF. As DNA, the CDR3 is TGTGCCAGCAGCACGCCGCTGGGCGAAGCTTTCTTT.

V gene TRBV7-2 combines with J gene TRBJ2-1, with D tentatively TRBD2 (6 bases). V lost 1 base and J lost 15, with 16 bases in between. The CDR3 is 13 amino acids. Germline V gene lookup returns CDR1 SGHTA and CDR2 FQGNSA. The CDR3 is CASSLGAGYPPFF. The DNA of the CDR3 is TGTGCCAGCAGCTTAGGCGCGGGATACCCCCCGTTCTTC. Based on the CDR3 plus reference TRBV7-2 and TRBJ2-1, the full variable domain is GAGVSQSPSNKVTEKGKDVELRCDPISGHTALYWYRQSLGQGLEFLIYFQGNSAPDKSGLPSDRFSAERTGGSVSTLTIQRTQQEDSAVYLCASSLGAGYPPFFGPGTRLTVL.